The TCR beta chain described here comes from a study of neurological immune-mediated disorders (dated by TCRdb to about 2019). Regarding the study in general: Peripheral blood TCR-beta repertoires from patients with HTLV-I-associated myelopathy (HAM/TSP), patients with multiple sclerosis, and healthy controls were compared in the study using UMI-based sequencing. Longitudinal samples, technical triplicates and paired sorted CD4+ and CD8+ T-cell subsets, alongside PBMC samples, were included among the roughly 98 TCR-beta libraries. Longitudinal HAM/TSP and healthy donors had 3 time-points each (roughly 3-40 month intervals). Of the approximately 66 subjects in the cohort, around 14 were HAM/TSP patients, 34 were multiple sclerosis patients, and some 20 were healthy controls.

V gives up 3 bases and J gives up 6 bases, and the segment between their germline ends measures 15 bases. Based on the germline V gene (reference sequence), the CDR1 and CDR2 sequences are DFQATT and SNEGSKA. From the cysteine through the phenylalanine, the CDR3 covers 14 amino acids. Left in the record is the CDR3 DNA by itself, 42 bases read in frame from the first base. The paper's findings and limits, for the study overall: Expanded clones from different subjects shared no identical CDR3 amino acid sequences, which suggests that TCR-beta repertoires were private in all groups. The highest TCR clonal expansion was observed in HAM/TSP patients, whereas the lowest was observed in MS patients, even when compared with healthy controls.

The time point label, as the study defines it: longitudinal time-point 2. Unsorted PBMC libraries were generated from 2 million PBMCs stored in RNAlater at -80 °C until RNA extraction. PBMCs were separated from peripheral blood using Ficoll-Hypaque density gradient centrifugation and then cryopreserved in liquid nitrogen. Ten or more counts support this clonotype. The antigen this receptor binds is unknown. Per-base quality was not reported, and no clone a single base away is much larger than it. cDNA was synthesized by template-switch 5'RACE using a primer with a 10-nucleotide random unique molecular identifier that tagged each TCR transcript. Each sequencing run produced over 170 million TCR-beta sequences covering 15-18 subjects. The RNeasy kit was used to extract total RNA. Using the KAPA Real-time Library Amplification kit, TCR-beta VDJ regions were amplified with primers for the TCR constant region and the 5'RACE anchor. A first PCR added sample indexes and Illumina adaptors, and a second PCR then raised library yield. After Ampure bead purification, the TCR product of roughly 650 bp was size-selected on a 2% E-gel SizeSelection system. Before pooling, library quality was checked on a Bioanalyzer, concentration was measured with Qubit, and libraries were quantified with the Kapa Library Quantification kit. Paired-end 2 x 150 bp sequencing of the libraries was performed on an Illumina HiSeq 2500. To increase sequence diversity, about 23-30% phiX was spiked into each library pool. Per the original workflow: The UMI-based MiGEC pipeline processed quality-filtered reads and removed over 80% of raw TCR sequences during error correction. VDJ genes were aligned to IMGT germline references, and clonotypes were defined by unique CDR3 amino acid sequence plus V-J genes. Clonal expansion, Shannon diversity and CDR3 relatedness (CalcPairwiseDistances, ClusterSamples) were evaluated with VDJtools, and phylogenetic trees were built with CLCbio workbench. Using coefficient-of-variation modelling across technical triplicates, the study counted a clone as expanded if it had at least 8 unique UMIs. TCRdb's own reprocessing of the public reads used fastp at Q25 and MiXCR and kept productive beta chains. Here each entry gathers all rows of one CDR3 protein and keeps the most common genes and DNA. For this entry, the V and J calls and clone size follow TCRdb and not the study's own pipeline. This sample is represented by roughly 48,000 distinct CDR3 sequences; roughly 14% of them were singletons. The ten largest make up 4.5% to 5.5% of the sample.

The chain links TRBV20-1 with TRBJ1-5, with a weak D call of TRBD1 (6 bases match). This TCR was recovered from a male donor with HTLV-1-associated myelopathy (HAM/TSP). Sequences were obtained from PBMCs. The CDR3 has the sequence CSASNNREFQPQHF. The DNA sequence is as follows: TGCAGTGCTAGTAATAACAGGGAATTTCAGCCCCAGCATTTT.